One sample yielded the 22 T cell receptor beta chains listed below, sequenced in a study of blood T cell repertoires in COVID-19. Some clones are missing from TCRdb's copy, which holds only in-frame ones; the method was immunoSEQ multiplex PCR. This repertoire shows around 190,000 clones, about 88% found once; its top ten account for about 5%. Sequencing input: peripheral blood. The receptors were gathered from a woman older than 75 with acute or convalescent COVID-19.

This chain links TRBV4-2 with TRBJ2-1; 8 positions agree with TRBD2. V lost 3 bases, J lost 9 bases, and 13 bases stayed unmatched. Germline loops: CDR1 LGHNA, CDR2 YNFKEQ. The CDR3 extends over 16 amino acids. CDR3 in amino acids: CASSHGSGGLLSEQFF. CDR3 bases: TGTGCCAGCAGCCACGGAAGCGGGGGATTACTCTCTGAGCAGTTCTTC.

This chain joins TRBV3-1 (or the pseudogene TRBV3-2) and TRBJ1-5; tentatively, D is TRBD1 (5 bases). V was trimmed by 4 bases and J by 5 bases, leaving 9 bases between them. Germline CDR1 LGHDT, CDR2 YNNKEL (reference sequence). The CDR3 length is 13 residues. For the CDR3, the DNA is TGTGCCAGCAGCCCAGGGTTCTATCAGCCCCAGCATTTT. Its translation is CASSPGFYQPQHF.

The chain carries TRBV18 and TRBJ1-6; TRBD1 matches 9 bases. CDR3 length equals 16 residues. V lost 2 bases to trimming and J lost 5 bases; unmatched junction nucleotides: 4. Per germline, CDR1 KGHSH and CDR2 LQKENI. This CDR3 is CASSPRTGADNSPLHF. In nucleotides, the CDR3 is TGTGCCAGCTCACCAAGGACAGGGGCAGATAATTCACCCCTCCACTTT. Filled out from reference TRBV18 and TRBJ1-6, the complete variable domain reads NAGVMQNPRHLVRRRGQEARLRCSPMKGHSHVYWYRQLPEEGLKFMVYLQKENIIDESGMPKERFSAEFPKEGPSILRIQQVVRGDSAAYFCASSPRTGADNSPLHFGNGTRLTVT.

This clone has only a few counts. The chain uses TRBV12-3 or TRBV12-4 and TRBJ1-1; 9 bases match TRBD1. The CDR3 sequence is 12 residues long. Unmatched junction bases numbered 6, after V lost 5 bases and J lost 11 bases. CDR3 amino acids: CASSRPGTGAFF. DNA of the CDR3: TGTGCCAGCAGTCGACCCGGGACAGGGGCTTTCTTT.

This chain connects TRBV20-1 to TRBJ2-7; 10 bases agree with TRBD1. CDR1 is DFQATT and CDR2 is SNEGSKA in the germline V gene (reference sequence). The CDR3 has 14 amino acids. Trimming took 3 bases from V and 5 from J; bases not matched to a gene: 7. DNA for the CDR3: TGCAGTGCTAGTACCGGGACAGGGGACGACGAGCAGTACTTC. It yields the protein CSASTGTGDDEQYF.

The rearrangement joins TRBV30 to TRBJ2-2; D unclear. V was pared by 6 bases and J by 1 base, with 12 bases between. This CDR3 is 14 amino acids long. Germline V gene lookup returns CDR1 GTSNPN and CDR2 SVGIG (reference sequence). CDR3 loop: CACARQLNTGELFF. CDR3 in DNA: TGTGCCTGTGCGAGGCAGTTGAACACCGGGGAGCTGTTTTTT.

The V and J genes are TRBV3-1 (or the pseudogene TRBV3-2) and TRBJ1-2; TRBD1 matches at 7 bases. This CDR3 spans 16 amino acids. V trimming: 0 bases; J trimming: 5 bases; junction bases outside the gene matches: 9. From germline, CDR1 is LGHDT and CDR2 YNNKEL (reference sequence). DNA for the CDR3: TGTGCCAGCAGCCAAGAAGACAGGGTTGGGGGTTATGGCTACACCTTC. Encoded protein: CASSQEDRVGGYGYTF.

About this clone: One end of the junction is discordant with germline, which a read error may explain. The CDR3 reads CASSVPGQSTEAFF. The DNA for the CDR3 is TGTGCTAGCAGCGTACCGGGACAGAGCACTGAAGCTTTCTTT. The V call is TRBV7-7, the J call TRBJ1-1; 7 positions match TRBD1. CDR1 is SSHAT and CDR2 is FNYEAQ in the germline V gene (reference sequence). The CDR3 runs 14 residues.

The chain couples TRBV20-1 to TRBJ1-1; 7 bases match TRBD1. The J segment lost 5 bases and the V segment lost 3 bases, leaving 6 bases of the junction unmatched. The CDR3 sequence is 13 residues long. Germline-derived CDR1 and CDR2 are DFQATT and SNEGSKA (reference sequence). For the CDR3, the DNA is TGCAGTGCTAGTAAGGGGGCGTGGACTGAAGCTTTCTTT. Its protein is CSASKGAWTEAFF.

V and J are TRBV2 and TRBJ2-7, with D perhaps TRBD1 (6 bases). The CDR3 totals 14 residues. The germline V gene has CDR1 SNHLY and CDR2 FYNNEI. V lost 2 bases, J lost 6 bases, and 14 bases lay in between. The CDR3 here is CASSELDSLFEQYF. The CDR3 DNA sequence: TGTGCCAGCAGTGAACTGGACAGTTTATTCGAGCAGTACTTC.

The count of this clone is one. This sequence joins TRBV7-2 and TRBJ2-1; the D is unclear. The V end was cut by 5 bases, the J end by 15 bases, with 17 bases between. Germline V gene data show CDR1 as SGHTA and CDR2 as FQGNSA. The CDR3 extends over 12 amino acids. CDR3: CASSVTSELWFF. The DNA for the CDR3 is TGTGCCAGCAGCGTAACCTCGGAGTTGTGGTTCTTC.

In its sample, this clone was seen once. V is TRBV27 and J is TRBJ1-2; D not certain. The CDR3 length is 15 residues. Germline V gene data show CDR1 as MNHEY and CDR2 as SMNVEV (reference sequence). V was clipped by 5 bases and J by 2 bases, with 15 bases between them. CDR3 DNA sequence: TGTGCCAGCAGTCCCCTTTCGGGTCCAAACTATGGCTACACCTTC. It yields the protein CASSPLSGPNYGYTF.

V is TRBV7-9 and J is TRBJ1-3; D remains ambiguous. The CDR3 contains 13 residues. The germline V gene encodes CDR1 SEHNR and CDR2 FQNEAQ (reference sequence). V gave up 7 bases and J gave up 4 bases, with 11 bases separating them. CDR3: CASTYSGGNTIYF. CDR3 coding DNA: TGTGCCAGCACCTACTCCGGGGGAAACACCATATATTTT.

This clone was seen once. CDR3 protein: CASSRRGANVLTF. The CDR3 region has the DNA TGTGCCAGCAGCCGTAGAGGGGCCAACGTCCTGACTTTC. The chain joins TRBV7-3 to TRBJ2-6; D gene uncertain. The CDR3 has 13 amino acids. V was clipped by 5 bases and J by 4 bases, with 6 bases between them. CDR1 is SGHTA and CDR2 is FQGTGA in the germline V gene.

The gene calls are TRBV7-9 and TRBJ2-5, with D perhaps TRBD1 (5 bases). The CDR3 consists of 13 residues. The V end was cut by 5 bases, the J end by 5 bases, with 12 bases between. Looked up from germline, CDR1 is SEHNR and CDR2 is FQNEAQ (reference sequence). DNA of the CDR3: TGTGCCAGCAGCGCCCGTTCAGGGGAGACCCAGTACTTC. Translation: CASSARSGETQYF. The full variable domain, completed using reference TRBV7-9 and TRBJ2-5, is DTGVSQNPRHKITKRGQNVTFRCDPISEHNRLYWYRQTLGQGPEFLTYFQNEAQLEKSRLLSDRFSAERPKGSFSTLEIQRTEQGDSAMYLCASSARSGETQYFGPGTRLLVL.

The rearrangement uses TRBV5-1 and TRBJ2-1, with 12 bases matching TRBD2. Germline lookup yields CDR1 SGHRS and CDR2 YFSETQ. The J segment lost 8 bases and the V segment lost 4 bases, leaving 10 bases of the junction unmatched. CDR3 length: 16 residues. The CDR3 DNA follows: TGCGCCAGCAGCCCACCCCTAGCGGGAGGGCCTGATGAGCAGTTCTTC. Translating it yields CASSPPLAGGPDEQFF.

This clone has only a few counts. The CDR3 loop reads CASSLYGLGEARAFF. In nucleotides, the CDR3 is TGTGCCAGCAGTTTATATGGTCTGGGGGAGGCTAGAGCTTTCTTT. The chain combines TRBV27 with TRBJ1-1, with D possibly matching TRBD1 (5 bases). Germline V lookup: CDR1 MNHEY, CDR2 SMNVEV (reference sequence). The V end lost 1 base, the J end lost 10 bases, and 19 bases lay between the germline ends. This CDR3 region has 15 residues.

J is TRBJ2-6 and V is TRBV5-6; TRBD1 matches at 7 bases. Germline CDR1 reads SGHDT; CDR2 reads YYEEEE. J was trimmed by 4 bases and V by 4 bases; bases with no gene match: 5. The length of the CDR3 is 15 residues. CDR3: CASSRDRAGANVLTF. DNA for the CDR3: TGTGCCAGCAGCCGTGACAGGGCCGGGGCCAACGTCCTGACTTTC.

This clone was seen only once. The rearrangement links TRBV6-6 to TRBJ1-5; TRBD1 might be the D (5 bases). The CDR3 has 14 residues. Germline V gene data show CDR1 as MNHNY and CDR2 as SVGAGI (reference sequence). Trimming removed 0 bases at V and 7 bases at J, with 10 bases between. CDR3 bases: TGTGCCAGCAGTTACTCAAAGGGGTGGCAGCCCCAGCATTTT. Protein product: CASSYSKGWQPQHF.

The V call is TRBV19, the J call TRBJ1-3, with a tentative D call TRBD1 (6 bases). CDR3 length equals 12 residues. The germline CDR1 and CDR2 sequences are LNHDA and SQIVND (reference sequence). The V gene lost 3 bases and the J gene lost 11 bases, with 11 bases spanning the gap. CDR3 region: CASSIVGASIYF. CDR3 bases: TGTGCCAGTAGTATTGTGGGGGCTTCCATATATTTT. Full variable domain (missing parts from reference TRBV19 and TRBJ1-3): DGGITQSPKYLFRKEGQNVTLSCEQNLNHDAMYWYRQDPGQGLRLIYYSQIVNDFQKGDIAEGYSVSREKKESFPLTVTSAQKNPTAFYLCASSIVGASIYFGEGSWLTVV.

The genes are TRBV5-1 and TRBJ2-1; 13 bases align to TRBD2. This CDR3 has 19 residues. Germline loops: CDR1 SGHRS, CDR2 YFSETQ. With 2 bases clipped from V and 6 bases from J, the junction kept 14 bases outside the gene matches. DNA of the CDR3: TGCGCCAGCAGCTTTCTTACGACTAGCGGGAGGCTTTTGATCAATGAGCAGTTCTTC. The encoded protein is CASSFLTTSGRLLINEQFF.

This chain uses TRBV6-5 with TRBJ1-2; 9 positions match TRBD1. V shed 6 bases and J 3 bases; nucleotides not matched to a gene: 5. The CDR3 is 14 residues long. CDR1 is MNHEY and CDR2 is SVGAGI in the germline V gene. The DNA for the CDR3 is TGTGCCAGCAGCCTAGACAGGGGGGACTATGGCTACACCTTC. This translates into CASSLDRGDYGYTF.